The rows below give T cell receptor beta chains drawn from one sample of a study of radiation and T cells in renal cell carcinoma. Method: immunoSEQ multiplex PCR; TCRdb's copy keeps in-frame clones and lacks some. The table lists approximately 120,000 clones, about four fifths of them singletons. Sequenced here: blood, sampled from a patient whose treatment included radiotherapy and nephrectomy. The receptor set was obtained from a woman in her fifties or sixties with renal cell carcinoma. CDR3s include the opening cysteine and the closing phenylalanine or tryptophan. D genes are given only for firm matches. Clone size is not always given. Where it is, it says once, few, many or a class for expanded clones.

TRBD1	NA	TRBV7-2	TRBJ1-6	CASSTWTGGNSPLHF	TGTGCCAGCAGCACCTGGACAGGGGGCAATTCACCCCTCCACTTT
NA	NA	TRBV18	TRBJ1-1	CASSPRPALGTEAFF	TGTGCCAGCTCACCACGTCCAGCGCTGGGCACTGAAGCTTTCTTT
TRBD1	NA	TRBV6-6	TRBJ1-1	CASRPGDRYSTEAFF	TGTGCCAGCAGGCCAGGGGACAGATATTCGACTGAAGCTTTCTTT
NA	NA	TRBV5-4	TRBJ1-1	CASSLDRGLNTEAFF	TGTGCCAGCAGCTTGGATAGGGGTCTGAACACTGAAGCTTTCTTT
NA	NA	TRBV27	TRBJ1-2	CASSPTEPYGYTF	TGTGCCAGCAGTCCGACCGAACCCTATGGCTACACCTTC
TRBD2	NA	TRBV28	TRBJ2-7	CASSLSSGRTLFEQYF	TGTGCCAGCAGTCTATCTAGCGGGAGGACGTTGTTCGAGCAGTACTTC
TRBD2	NA	TRBV28	TRBJ2-1	CASRGLAENEQFF	TGTGCCAGCAGGGGACTAGCGGAGAATGAGCAGTTCTTC
NA	many	TRBV27	TRBJ1-4	CASSSGDNWSEKLFF	TGTGCCAGCAGTTCAGGGGACAATTGGTCCGAAAAACTGTTTTTT
NA	NA	TRBV6-1	TRBJ1-1	CASSAGKNTEAFF	TGTGCCAGCAGTGCGGGGAAAAACACTGAAGCTTTCTTT
NA	NA	TRBV9	TRBJ1-4	CASSVDLGETNEKLFF	TGTGCCAGCAGCGTAGATCTGGGAGAAACTAATGAAAAACTGTTTTTT
TRBD1	NA	TRBV15	TRBJ2-1	CATSSIGTGNSQWFF	TGTGCCACCAGCAGTATTGGGACAGGGAACTCGCAGTGGTTCTTC
TRBD2	NA	TRBV5-6	TRBJ2-1	CASSDMGLAGGNEQFF	TGTGCCAGCAGCGACATGGGACTAGCGGGAGGGAATGAGCAGTTCTTC
TRBD2	NA	TRBV5-1	TRBJ2-7	CASSLNVAGYYEQYF	TGCGCCAGCAGCTTGAACGTAGCGGGGTACTACGAGCAGTACTTC
TRBD1	NA	TRBV29-1	TRBJ1-5	CSVRDSDNQPQHF	TGCAGCGTTCGGGACAGTGACAATCAGCCCCAGCATTTT
NA	NA	TRBV5-1	TRBJ2-7	CASSLQGGYEQYF	TGCGCCAGCAGCTTGCAAGGGGGCTACGAGCAGTACTTC
TRBD2	NA	TRBV29-1	TRBJ2-1	CSVEDFSGRGIEQFF	TGCAGCGTTGAAGACTTTAGCGGGAGAGGAATTGAGCAGTTCTTC
NA	NA	TRBV2	TRBJ1-1	CASSERGIKAFF	TGTGCCAGCAGTGAACGAGGGATTAAAGCTTTCTTT
NA	NA	TRBV5-1	TRBJ2-7	CASSLQADSYEQYF	TGCGCCAGCAGCTTGCAGGCCGACTCCTACGAGCAGTACTTC
NA	NA	TRBV19	TRBJ1-1	CASSRRGVEDTEAFF	TGTGCCAGTAGTAGGCGAGGGGTGGAGGACACTGAAGCTTTCTTT
TRBD2	NA	TRBV7-8	TRBJ2-2	CASRALAGPNTGELFF	TGTGCCAGCAGAGCCCTAGCGGGCCCGAACACCGGGGAGCTGTTTTTT
NA	NA	TRBV7-2	TRBJ1-5	CASSLAGAFGQPQHF	TGTGCCAGCAGCTTAGCAGGGGCCTTCGGTCAGCCCCAGCATTTT
NA	NA	TRBV10-3	TRBJ2-7	CAISETPPGQGSSLYEQYF	TGTGCCATCAGTGAGACCCCCCCGGGGCAGGGGTCTAGTTTATACGAGCAGTACTTC
NA	NA	TRBV30	TRBJ2-7	CAWSVPGYEQYF	TGTGCCTGGAGTGTACCGGGATACGAGCAGTACTTC
NA	NA	TRBV28	TRBJ1-2	CASWDIYGYTF	TGTGCCAGCTGGGATATCTATGGCTACACCTTC
TRBD2	NA	TRBV5-1	TRBJ2-1	CASSLVPSGGEQFF	TGCGCCAGCAGCTTGGTTCCTAGCGGGGGTGAGCAGTTCTTC
TRBD2	NA	TRBV19	TRBJ2-5	CASSMAGGLETQYF	TGTGCCAGTAGTATGGCGGGAGGGTTGGAGACCCAGTACTTC
NA	NA	TRBV6-5	TRBJ2-7	CASKLGDEQYF	TGTGCCAGTAAACTTGGCGACGAGCAGTACTTC
NA	NA	TRBV4-2	TRBJ1-3	CASSQGSEISGNTIYF	TGTGCCAGCAGCCAAGGCTCCGAGATCTCTGGAAACACCATATATTTT
NA	NA	TRBV5-1	TRBJ2-3	CASSLAVLGDTQYF	TGCGCCAGCAGCTTGGCGGTTCTGGGGGATACGCAGTATTTT
TRBD1	once	TRBV7-2	TRBJ1-2	CASSKDRGSYTF	TGTGCCAGCAGCAAGGACAGGGGGAGCTACACCTTC
NA	NA	TRBV6-1	TRBJ1-5	CASSLGLSSNQPQHF	TGTGCCAGCAGTCTAGGGCTAAGTAGCAATCAGCCCCAGCATTTT
NA	NA	TRBV10-2	TRBJ1-1	CASKNRVTEAFF	TGCGCCAGCAAAAACAGGGTCACTGAAGCTTTCTTT
TRBD1	NA	TRBV14	TRBJ2-7	CASSPRTGFFYEQYF	TGTGCCAGCAGCCCCAGGACAGGGTTTTTCTACGAGCAGTACTTC
NA	once	TRBV7-2	TRBJ1-1	CASSLARGAEAFF	TGTGCCAGCAGCTTAGCGCGGGGGGCAGAAGCTTTCTTT
NA	NA	TRBV4-1	TRBJ2-2	CASSQVSTGELFF	TGCGCCAGCAGCCAAGTAAGCACCGGGGAGCTGTTTTTT
NA	medium-sized	TRBV29-1	TRBJ1-1	CSVEGRPSTEAFF	TGCAGCGTTGAAGGAAGACCCAGCACTGAAGCTTTCTTT
TRBD1	NA	TRBV5-1	TRBJ1-6	CASSFAPPGGDSPLHF	TGCGCCAGCAGCTTTGCCCCCCCAGGGGGCGATTCACCCCTCCACTTT
NA	once	TRBV9	TRBJ1-4	CASSPHPATNEKLFF	TGTGCCAGCAGCCCCCACCCTGCAACTAATGAAAAACTGTTTTTT
TRBD2	NA	TRBV6-1	TRBJ2-5	CASSEGLAGVETQYF	TGTGCCAGCAGTGAAGGACTAGCGGGGGTTGAGACCCAGTACTTC
NA	NA	TRBV6-1	TRBJ2-1	CASSDSGAAYNEQFF	TGTGCCAGCAGTGACAGTGGGGCGGCCTACAATGAGCAGTTCTTC
NA	NA	TRBV28	TRBJ1-1	CASSLRHLEITEAFF	TGTGCCAGCAGTTTACGACACCTGGAGATCACTGAAGCTTTCTTT
NA	NA	TRBV5-6	TRBJ2-2	CASSFIQGGNGELFF	TGTGCCAGCAGCTTTATCCAGGGCGGGAACGGGGAGCTGTTTTTT
NA	NA	TRBV5-1	TRBJ1-1	CASSLAPNTEAFF	TGCGCCAGCAGCCTAGCTCCGAACACTGAAGCTTTCTTT
NA	NA	TRBV15	TRBJ2-7	CATSRDARGPEQYF	TGTGCCACCAGCAGAGATGCCAGGGGACCAGAGCAGTACTTC
TRBD2	NA	TRBV28	TRBJ2-3	CASSPPGGRESTDTQYF	TGTGCCAGCAGTCCTCCAGGTGGGCGGGAGAGCACAGATACGCAGTATTTT
TRBD1	NA	TRBV6-1	TRBJ1-1	CASKRGQVIAFF	TGTGCCAGCAAAAGGGGGCAAGTAATAGCTTTCTTT
NA	NA	TRBV9	TRBJ2-7	CASSVVIQSSYEQYF	TGTGCCAGCAGCGTAGTAATCCAGAGCTCCTACGAGCAGTACTTC
NA	NA	TRBV7-9	TRBJ1-3	CASSPPGGNTIYF	TGTGCCAGCAGCCCCCCAGGTGGAAACACCATATATTTT
NA	NA	TRBV9	TRBJ1-6	CASSVGQTVNSPLHF	TGTGCCAGCAGCGTAGGGCAAACAGTTAATTCACCCCTCCACTTT
NA	NA	TRBV28	TRBJ1-5	CASSLKLVEWLQGQEQPQHF	TGTGCCAGCAGTTTAAAGCTAGTAGAGTGGCTTCAGGGGCAAGAACAGCCCCAGCATTTT
TRBD1	many	TRBV7-9	TRBJ1-1	CASSFGTGYTEAFF	TGTGCCAGCAGCTTTGGGACAGGGTACACTGAAGCTTTCTTT
TRBD1	NA	TRBV9	TRBJ2-5	CASSSDQGVGETQYF	TGTGCCAGCAGCAGTGACCAGGGGGTAGGAGAGACCCAGTACTTC
TRBD1	NA	TRBV5-4	TRBJ2-2	CASSTRTGQSGELFF	TGTGCCAGCAGCACACGGACAGGGCAGAGCGGGGAGCTGTTTTTT